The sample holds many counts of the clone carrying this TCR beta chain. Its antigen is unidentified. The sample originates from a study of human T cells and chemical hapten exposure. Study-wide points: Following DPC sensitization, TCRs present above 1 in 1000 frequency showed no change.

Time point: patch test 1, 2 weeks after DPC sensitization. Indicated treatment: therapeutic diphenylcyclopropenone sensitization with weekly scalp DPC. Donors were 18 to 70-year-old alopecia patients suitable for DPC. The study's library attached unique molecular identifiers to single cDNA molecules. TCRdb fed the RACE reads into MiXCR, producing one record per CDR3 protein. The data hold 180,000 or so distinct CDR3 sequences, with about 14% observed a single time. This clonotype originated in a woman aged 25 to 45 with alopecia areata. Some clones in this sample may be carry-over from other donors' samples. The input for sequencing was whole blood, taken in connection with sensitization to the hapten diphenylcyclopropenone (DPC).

CDR3 loop: CASSQGSGSFPYGYTF. The CDR3 DNA sequence: TGTGCCAGCAGCCAAGGGTCAGGATCGTTCCCCTATGGCTACACCTTC. This chain links TRBV14 with TRBJ1-2; no definite D call. Germline V gene data show CDR1 as SGHDN and CDR2 as FVKESK. The germline V and J ends were trimmed by 1 base and 4 bases, with 16 bases remaining between them. The CDR3 length is 16 residues.